These T cell receptor beta chains were read from a single sample in a study of cytomegalovirus exposure and HLA in healthy donors. Only in-frame clones appear in the TCRdb table, and some are missing; sequencing was by immunoSEQ multiplex PCR. The table shows fewer than 95,000 clones, with around 84% occurring only once. The specimen sequenced was PBMCs. These receptors all come from a man younger than 35 in good health and CMV-seronegative. CDR3s include the opening cysteine and the closing phenylalanine or tryptophan. Fields, in order: V gene, clone size, J gene, D gene, CDR3 DNA, CDR3 protein. A D gene is named only where the DNA matches it firmly. The listing skips clone size in some rows; elsewhere it reads once, few, many or a size class.

V gene: TRBV5-1; clone size: NA; J gene: TRBJ2-2; D gene: NA; CDR3 DNA: TGCGCCAGCAGCAGGCAGGGGAACACCGGGGAGCTGTTTTTT; CDR3 protein: CASSRQGNTGELFF
V gene: TRBV9; clone size: once; J gene: TRBJ2-3; D gene: TRBD2; CDR3 DNA: TGTGCCAGCAGCCCTTCGGGGACTAGCGGGGGTGTAGATACGCAGTATTTT; CDR3 protein: CASSPSGTSGGVDTQYF
V gene: TRBV9; clone size: NA; J gene: TRBJ1-1; D gene: NA; CDR3 DNA: TGTGCCAGCAGCGATGGACAGCCGAACACTGAAGCTTTCTTT; CDR3 protein: CASSDGQPNTEAFF
V gene: TRBV5-8; clone size: NA; J gene: TRBJ2-2; D gene: NA; CDR3 DNA: TGTGCCAGCAGCTTGGCCGGGGTACCCCGGGAGCTGTTTTTT; CDR3 protein: CASSLAGVPRELFF
V gene: TRBV6-5; clone size: NA; J gene: TRBJ2-7; D gene: NA; CDR3 DNA: TGTGCCAGCAGACGTGACGGGAACTCCTACGAGCAGTACTTC; CDR3 protein: CASRRDGNSYEQYF
V gene: TRBV4-1; clone size: few; J gene: TRBJ1-1; D gene: NA; CDR3 DNA: TGCGCCAGCAGCCAAGATCCAACAATGAACACTGAAGCTTTCTTT; CDR3 protein: CASSQDPTMNTEAFF
V gene: TRBV7-9; clone size: NA; J gene: TRBJ2-7; D gene: TRBD1; CDR3 DNA: TGTGCCAGCAGCTTAGCCGGGACAGGCCCCTCCTACGAGCAGTACTTC; CDR3 protein: CASSLAGTGPSYEQYF
V gene: TRBV6-1; clone size: NA; J gene: TRBJ2-1; D gene: TRBD2; CDR3 DNA: TGTGCCAGCAGTGGAGTAGCGGGGTCCTACAATGAGCAGTTCTTC; CDR3 protein: CASSGVAGSYNEQFF
V gene: TRBV2; clone size: NA; J gene: TRBJ1-5; D gene: TRBD1; CDR3 DNA: TGTGCCAGCAACGGACAGGGAGATCAGCCCCAGCATTTT; CDR3 protein: CASNGQGDQPQHF
V gene: TRBV5-6; clone size: NA; J gene: TRBJ1-2; D gene: NA; CDR3 DNA: TGTGCCAGCAGCCAGCAGGGTAACTATGGCTACACCTTC; CDR3 protein: CASSQQGNYGYTF
V gene: TRBV6-4; clone size: NA; J gene: TRBJ1-4; D gene: NA; CDR3 DNA: TGTGCCAGCGCCTCCTCGGCAACTAATGAAAAACTGTTTTTT; CDR3 protein: CASASSATNEKLFF
V gene: TRBV7-8; clone size: NA; J gene: TRBJ1-5; D gene: NA; CDR3 DNA: TGTGCCAGCAGCTTAGAAGTGGCGGGGGCTTTTCAGCCCCAGCATTTT; CDR3 protein: CASSLEVAGAFQPQHF
V gene: TRBV29-1; clone size: NA; J gene: TRBJ2-1; D gene: TRBD2; CDR3 DNA: TGCAGCGTTGGATCCGGGACTAGCGCCAATGAGCAGTTCTTC; CDR3 protein: CSVGSGTSANEQFF
V gene: TRBV9; clone size: NA; J gene: TRBJ2-7; D gene: NA; CDR3 DNA: TGTGCCAGCAGCGTAGCCCCCTCAGACTACGAGCAGTACTTC; CDR3 protein: CASSVAPSDYEQYF
V gene: TRBV7-2; clone size: once; J gene: TRBJ1-5; D gene: NA; CDR3 DNA: TGTGCCAGCAGCTTGAGTATGGGAGACAATCAGCCCCAGCATTTT; CDR3 protein: CASSLSMGDNQPQHF
V gene: TRBV6-5; clone size: once; J gene: TRBJ1-2; D gene: NA; CDR3 DNA: TGTGCCAGCAGTTATGGGCTCAGGGACTATGGCTACACCTTC; CDR3 protein: CASSYGLRDYGYTF
V gene: TRBV2; clone size: NA; J gene: TRBJ2-7; D gene: NA; CDR3 DNA: TGTGCCAGCCTTGAGCAGGGAAGGACCTACGAGCAGTACTTC; CDR3 protein: CASLEQGRTYEQYF
V gene: TRBV2; clone size: NA; J gene: TRBJ1-5; D gene: NA; CDR3 DNA: TGTGCCAGCAGCGACAATGGGTTCAATCAGCCCCAGCATTTT; CDR3 protein: CASSDNGFNQPQHF